Below are 16 T cell receptor beta chains sequenced from a single sample in a study of blood T cell repertoires in COVID-19. This table comes from immunoSEQ multiplex PCR, and its TCRdb copy is limited to in-frame clones, with some not included. Among about 95,000 clones listed, about nine tenths were seen once. Material for sequencing was peripheral blood. The origin of the receptors is a man in his sixties with COVID-19, enrolled during active disease.

V is TRBV16 and J is TRBJ1-1, with D unclear. This CDR3 is built from 13 residues. Trimming left V 2 bases short and J 3 bases short, with 7 bases between. The germline V gene has CDR1 KGHSY and CDR2 FQNENV. The CDR3 bases are TGTGCCAGCAGCCAAGAGGGCCACACTGAAGCTTTCTTT. Translating it yields CASSQEGHTEAFF.

The chain links TRBV19 to TRBJ1-1; D gene unclear. CDR1 and CDR2 from the germline V gene are LNHDA and SQIVND (reference sequence). V lost 6 bases to trimming and J lost 1 base, with 12 bases between them. This CDR3 is built from 14 residues. This CDR3 is CASRVESWNTEAFF. In DNA, the CDR3 is TGTGCCAGTAGGGTTGAGTCATGGAACACTGAAGCTTTCTTT. Combining the CDR3 with reference TRBV19 and TRBJ1-1 gives the whole variable domain DGGITQSPKYLFRKEGQNVTLSCEQNLNHDAMYWYRQDPGQGLRLIYYSQIVNDFQKGDIAEGYSVSREKKESFPLTVTSAQKNPTAFYLCASRVESWNTEAFFGQGTRLTVV.

The V call is TRBV19, the J call TRBJ2-7, with D possibly being TRBD1 (6 bases). V lost 5 bases and J 4 bases, leaving 15 bases between the germline ends. Germline CDR1 and CDR2: LNHDA and SQIVND (reference sequence). This CDR3 has 14 amino acids. The CDR3 here is CASSGGQRDYEQYF. DNA for the CDR3: TGTGCCAGTAGTGGGGGACAACGCGATTACGAGCAGTACTTC.

The count of this clone is one. The chain uses TRBV7-8 and TRBJ2-7; 8 bases map to TRBD2. Per the germline V gene, CDR1 is SGHVS and CDR2 is FQNEAQ. The length of the CDR3 is 16 residues. The trim removed 5 bases at V and 5 bases at J, leaving 14 bases unmatched. Here the CDR3 reads CASSPRSGSHRDEQYF. For the CDR3, the DNA is TGTGCCAGCAGCCCGAGAAGCGGGAGCCACCGGGACGAGCAGTACTTC.

The chain recombines TRBV7-2 with TRBJ2-1; 13 nucleotides match TRBD2. J gave up 4 bases and V 5 bases, and 8 bases lay outside the gene matches. CDR1 is SGHTA, CDR2 FQGNSA, per germline. The CDR3 consists of 17 residues. Written as DNA, the CDR3 is TGTGCCAGCAGCCCCTCGGGACTAGCGGGGAGATACAATGAGCAGTTCTTC. Translated, it gives CASSPSGLAGRYNEQFF.

The chain uses TRBV4-1 and TRBJ1-2; D call uncertain. V gave up 0 bases and J gave up 4 bases, with 9 bases separating them. CDR3 length: 14 residues. Germline CDR1 is MGHRA and CDR2 is YSYEKL. CDR3 in amino acids: CASSQDSQIYGYTF. As DNA, the CDR3 is TGCGCCAGCAGCCAAGATTCACAGATCTATGGCTACACCTTC.

The rearrangement joins TRBV27 to TRBJ2-7; 9 nucleotides align to TRBD1. V was pared by 6 bases and J by 3 bases, with 12 bases of the junction left unmatched. Germline V CDR1 and CDR2: MNHEY, SMNVEV (reference sequence). This CDR3 has 16 residues. The CDR3 DNA follows: TGTGCCAGCAGAAGCAGATACAGGGGGCAGATCTACGAGCAGTACTTC. The encoded protein is CASRSRYRGQIYEQYF.

The chain has TRBV24-1 and TRBJ2-1; TRBD2 matches 10 bases. The CDR3 runs 17 residues. V lost 3 bases, J lost 1 base, and 5 bases stayed unmatched. Germline V gives CDR1 KGHDR, CDR2 SFDVKD. The DNA of the CDR3 is TGTGCCACCAGTGATCGTAGCGGGAGGTCTTCCTACAATGAGCAGTTCTTC. Protein sequence: CATSDRSGRSSYNEQFF.

The rearrangement links TRBV7-8 to TRBJ1-6; unclear D gene. CDR1 SGHVS and CDR2 FQNEAQ come from the germline V gene. The CDR3 contains 18 residues. V was pared by 0 bases and J by 8 bases, with 20 bases between. The CDR3 loop reads CASSLARLSEGFDSPLHF. CDR3 nucleotides: TGTGCCAGCAGCTTAGCGAGGCTCTCCGAAGGATTTGATTCACCCCTCCACTTT.

This chain uses TRBV7-2 with TRBJ1-2, with D tentatively TRBD1 (5 bases). The V end was cut by 1 base, the J end by 3 bases, with 18 bases between. Germline loops: CDR1 SGHTA, CDR2 FQGNSA. The CDR3 extends over 17 amino acids. DNA of the CDR3: TGTGCCAGCAGCTTAGACCCGGGACTTCAGCCCCACTATGGCTACACCTTC. Translating it yields CASSLDPGLQPHYGYTF. The entire variable domain, with the rest obtained from reference TRBV7-2 and TRBJ1-2, is as follows: GAGVSQSPSNKVTEKGKDVELRCDPISGHTALYWYRQSLGQGLEFLIYFQGNSAPDKSGLPSDRFSAERTGGSVSTLTIQRTQQEDSAVYLCASSLDPGLQPHYGYTFGSGTRLTVV.

This clone was picked up a small number of times. The chain employs TRBV18 and TRBJ1-6, with TRBD1 matching 8 bases. Germline V lookup: CDR1 KGHSH, CDR2 LQKENI. The junction had 4 bases not matched to a gene; V was cut back by 2 bases and J by 7 bases. The CDR3 loop spans 15 amino acids. CDR3 bases: TGTGCCAGCTCACCAGACAGGGGTGCAAATTCACCCCTCCACTTT. Translation gives CASSPDRGANSPLHF.

The CDR3 DNA reads TGTGCCAGCAGCCCCCTAGCGGCAAGCTCCTACGAGCAGTACTTC. This gives the protein CASSPLAASSYEQYF. The chain carries TRBV7-8 and TRBJ2-7, with 7 bases aligning to TRBD2. The CDR3 extends over 15 amino acids. V dropped 5 bases and J dropped 0; count of bases not matched to a gene: 7. Germline CDR1 SGHVS, CDR2 FQNEAQ.

The rearrangement uses TRBV7-9 and TRBJ1-1; tentative D call: TRBD1 (5 bases). Trimming removed 5 bases from V and 3 bases from J, with 19 bases in between. The CDR3 loop spans 16 amino acids. CDR1 is SEHNR and CDR2 is FQNEAQ in the germline V gene (reference sequence). The CDR3 is CASSRGRGTKHTEAFF. CDR3 coding DNA: TGTGCCAGCAGCCGAGGGCGGGGGACTAAGCACACTGAAGCTTTCTTT.

The table lists this clone with a count of one. The CDR3 DNA reads TGTGCCAGCAGCGAACAGGGCCCGACTGGAAACACCATATATTTT. Amino acids: CASSEQGPTGNTIYF. The chain combines TRBV7-2 with TRBJ1-3, with a tentative D call TRBD1 (6 bases). The CDR3 has 15 residues. V was pared by 5 bases and J by 2 bases, with 13 bases between. Germline V lookup: CDR1 SGHTA, CDR2 FQGNSA.

The CDR3 spells CASSPTSGRGTDTQYF. The CDR3 nucleotides are TGTGCCAGCAGCCCTACTAGCGGGAGGGGCACAGATACGCAGTATTTT. This chain connects TRBV27 to TRBJ2-3; 13 bases agree with TRBD2. V shed 6 bases, J shed 1 base, and the junction held 4 bases outside the gene matches. The CDR3 loop spans 16 amino acids. Germline V gene sequence: CDR1 MNHEY, CDR2 SMNVEV (reference sequence).

This chain links TRBV12-3 or TRBV12-4 with TRBJ2-5, with 7 positions matching TRBD1. This CDR3 contains 13 residues. The junction had 5 bases not matched to a gene; V was cut back by 6 bases and J by 4 bases. CDR3 protein: CASSPGTVETQYF. CDR3 coding DNA: TGTGCCAGCAGCCCTGGGACAGTAGAGACCCAGTACTTC.